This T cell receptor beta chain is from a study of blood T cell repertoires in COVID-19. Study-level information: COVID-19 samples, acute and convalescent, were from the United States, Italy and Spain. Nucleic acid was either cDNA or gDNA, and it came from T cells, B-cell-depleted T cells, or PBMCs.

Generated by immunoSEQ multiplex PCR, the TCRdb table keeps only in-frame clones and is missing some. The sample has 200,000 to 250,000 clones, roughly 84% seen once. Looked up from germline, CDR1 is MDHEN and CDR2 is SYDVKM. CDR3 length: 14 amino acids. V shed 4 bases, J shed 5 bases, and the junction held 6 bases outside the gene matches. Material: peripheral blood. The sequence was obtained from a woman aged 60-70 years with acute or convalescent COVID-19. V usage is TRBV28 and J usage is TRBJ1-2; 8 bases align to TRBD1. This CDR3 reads CASSSPGQAYGYTF. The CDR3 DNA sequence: TGTGCCAGCAGTTCACCGGGACAGGCTTATGGCTACACCTTC.